This TCR beta chain derives from a study of T cell changes during pregnancy in multiple sclerosis. Profiling relied on immunoSEQ multiplex PCR, and the TCRdb table lists in-frame clones only, not all of them. The data hold 89,000 or so clones, with 91% observed a single time. Germline loops: CDR1 LGHNA, CDR2 YSLEER. The CDR3 loop spans 16 amino acids. Losses at the gene ends were 4 bases for V and 4 bases for J; bases not matched to a gene: 6. The specimen comprised PBMCs, sampled in the first trimester of pregnancy. The source is a female donor in good health, serving as a control in a pregnancy study. Some clones in this sample may be carry-over from other donors' samples. The gene calls are TRBV4-3 and TRBJ2-3; the match to TRBD2 covers 12 bases. In DNA form, the CDR3 reads TGCGCCAGCAGCCCAGAGCTAGCGGGAGGGGCAGATACGCAGTATTTT. It codes for CASSPELAGGADTQYF.